One sample yielded the 30 T cell receptor beta chains listed below, sequenced in a study of OX40 agonist ivuxolimab in advanced cancers. Sequenced by immunoSEQ multiplex PCR; TCRdb stores in-frame clones only, minus some. Here the sample spans over 25,000 clones, about 85% being singletons. Sequenced here: CD4+ or CD8+ T cells sorted from blood, sampled in a trial of the OX40 agonist ivuxolimab. All receptors come from an adult with an advanced solid tumor such as melanoma, head and neck, liver or kidney cancer.

This clone has just a few counts. This chain links TRBV7-9 with TRBJ2-1; D unclear. V was shortened by 2 bases and J by 8 bases, with 7 bases between the two germline ends. Germline-derived CDR1 and CDR2 are SEHNR and FQNEAQ (reference sequence). There are 12 residues in the CDR3. CDR3: CASSLRFDEQFF. The CDR3 DNA sequence: TGTGCCAGCAGCTTAAGATTCGATGAGCAGTTCTTC.

This sequence joins TRBV9 and TRBJ1-2; no reliable D call. Germline V gene sequence: CDR1 SGDLS, CDR2 YYNGEE. Trimming stripped 4 bases from V and 3 bases from J, with 13 bases between. The CDR3 length is 14 residues. The CDR3 DNA sequence: TGTGCCAGCAGCCCTTCGTGGGGTGACTATGGCTACACCTTC. Protein sequence: CASSPSWGDYGYTF.

J is TRBJ2-2 and V is TRBV9, with 8 nucleotides matching TRBD1. The CDR3 totals 14 residues. In germline, CDR1 is SGDLS, CDR2 YYNGEE. V shed 5 bases, J shed 0 bases, and the junction held 0 bases outside the gene matches. The CDR3 loop reads CASRTGANTGELFF. The CDR3 nucleotides are TGTGCCAGCAGGACAGGGGCGAACACCGGGGAGCTGTTTTTT. Full variable domain (remainder filled in from reference TRBV9 and TRBJ2-2): DSGVTQTPKHLITATGQRVTLRCSPRSGDLSVYWYQQSLDQGLQFLIQYYNGEERAKGNILERFSAQQFPDLHSELNLSSLELGDSALYFCASRTGANTGELFFGEGSRLTVL.

The chain is built from TRBV7-9 and TRBJ1-5; possible D gene TRBD1, 5 bases. Germline lookup yields CDR1 SEHNR and CDR2 FQNEAQ (reference sequence). The CDR3 contains 15 residues. The V end lost 4 bases, the J end lost 4 bases, and 14 bases lay between the germline ends. In nucleotides, the CDR3 is TGTGCCAGCAGCTCTACCGGGACGTCGAATCAGCCCCAGCATTTT. It codes for CASSSTGTSNQPQHF.

Concerning this clone itself: Relative to the germline gene, one junction end is altered; a read error may explain this. The gene calls are TRBV29-1 and TRBJ2-2; D possibly corresponds to TRBD2 (6 bases). Germline V gene sequence: CDR1 SQVTM, CDR2 ANQGSEA. The CDR3 extends over 14 amino acids. The CDR3 DNA reads TGCAGCGTGGAAGTGGCAGGGAGGACCGGGGAGCTGTTTTTT. Its protein product is CSVEVAGRTGELFF.

The chain has TRBV4-1 and TRBJ2-5; TRBD1 agrees at 10 bases. Losses at the gene ends were 1 base for V and 7 bases for J; bases not matched to a gene: 9. The germline V gene has CDR1 MGHRA and CDR2 YSYEKL. The length of the CDR3 is 16 residues. The CDR3 region is CASSQVTGQGGRTQYF. DNA of the CDR3: TGCGCCAGCAGCCAAGTGACCGGACAGGGGGGACGGACCCAGTACTTC.

The gene calls are TRBV30 and TRBJ2-3; 9 bases align to TRBD2. The CDR3 consists of 13 residues. The germline gives CDR1 GTSNPN, CDR2 SVGIG (reference sequence). V dropped 8 bases and J dropped 1; count of bases not matched to a gene: 4. The CDR3 DNA reads as TGTGCCCATAGCGGGGGCCGCACAGATACGCAGTATTTT. This gives the protein CAHSGGRTDTQYF.

The chain has TRBV9 and TRBJ1-1; D remains unclear. V was shortened by 4 bases and J by 3 bases, with 10 bases between the two germline ends. Germline CDR1 SGDLS, CDR2 YYNGEE. This CDR3 region has 13 residues. CDR3 in amino acids: CASSPLRDTEAFF. CDR3 in DNA: TGTGCCAGCAGCCCCCTGAGGGACACTGAAGCTTTCTTT.

This rearrangement joins TRBV14 to TRBJ1-5; D gene ambiguous. The CDR3 sequence is 13 residues long. The V gene lost 4 bases and the J gene lost 4 bases, with 8 bases spanning the gap. Germline values: CDR1 SGHDN, CDR2 FVKESK. The CDR3 nucleotides read TGTGCCAGCAGCCTCTATTATAATCAGCCCCAGCATTTT. This translates into CASSLYYNQPQHF. Complete variable domain (other parts from reference TRBV14 and TRBJ1-5): EAGVTQFPSHSVIEKGQTVTLRCDPISGHDNLYWYRRVMGKEIKFLLHFVKESKQDESGMPNNRFLAERTGGTYSTLKVQPAELEDSGVYFCASSLYYNQPQHFGDGTRLSIL.

The gene calls are TRBV5-4 and TRBJ1-1; D is unclear. CDR1 is SGHNT, CDR2 YYREEE, per germline (reference sequence). This CDR3 is built from 12 residues. The germline V and J ends were trimmed by 2 bases and 2 bases, with 4 bases remaining between them. The CDR3 protein is CASSFLNTEAFF. Here the CDR3 DNA reads TGTGCCAGCAGCTTCCTTAACACTGAAGCTTTCTTT.

The J gene is TRBJ1-2, the V gene TRBV10-3; D not certain. The CDR3 covers 13 residues. V was clipped by 5 bases and J by 4 bases, with 11 bases between them. Per germline, CDR1 ENHRY and CDR2 SYGVKD. CDR3 nucleotide sequence: TGTGCCATCAGTCTTGACGATAGCTATGGCTACACCTTC. Translated: CAISLDDSYGYTF.

The chain is built from TRBV5-8 and TRBJ1-6, with 10 bases lining up with TRBD1. The CDR3 is made up of 15 amino acids. V lost 4 bases to trimming and J lost 8 bases; unmatched junction nucleotides: 6. In germline, CDR1 is SGHTS, CDR2 YDEGEE. The CDR3 coding sequence is TGTGCCAGCAGCAACCCGGGACAGGGGTATTCACCCCTCCACTTT. This sequence encodes CASSNPGQGYSPLHF. The full variable domain, with the rest looked up from reference TRBV5-8 and TRBJ1-6, is EAGVTQSPTHLIKTRGQQATLRCSPISGHTSVYWYQQALGLGLQFLLWYDEGEERNRGNFPPRFSGRQFPNYSSELNVNALELEDSALYLCASSNPGQGYSPLHFGNGTRLTVT.

The chain joins TRBV4-1 to TRBJ1-5, with a weak D call TRBD1 (5 bases). CDR1 is MGHRA, CDR2 YSYEKL, per germline. The CDR3 consists of 20 residues. The germline V and J ends were trimmed by 0 bases and 1 base, with 22 bases remaining between them. This CDR3 is CASSQDVEGLSGWSNQPQHF. CDR3 bases: TGCGCCAGCAGCCAAGATGTTGAGGGGCTGAGTGGTTGGAGCAATCAGCCCCAGCATTTT.

The V call is TRBV19, the J call TRBJ2-1; 7 bases align to TRBD1. Germline values: CDR1 LNHDA, CDR2 SQIVND (reference sequence). After removal of 9 bases from V and 5 bases from J, the junction contained 7 bases not matched to a gene. This CDR3 has 13 amino acids. The DNA of the CDR3 is TGTGCCAGCAGACAGGGCAGAAACAATGAGCAGTTCTTC. Its translation: CASRQGRNNEQFF.

This clone was recorded only once. V usage is TRBV11-2 and J usage is TRBJ1-1; TRBD1 aligns across 9 bases. The germline gives CDR1 SGHAT, CDR2 FQNNGV. The length of the CDR3 is 16 residues. The trim removed 0 bases at V and 3 bases at J, leaving 5 bases unmatched. CDR3 protein: CASSLERTGADTEAFF. The CDR3 region has the DNA TGTGCCAGCAGCTTAGAGAGGACAGGGGCCGACACTGAAGCTTTCTTT.

This chain links TRBV5-1 with TRBJ2-1; TRBD2 matches 9 bases. Germline V gene sequence: CDR1 SGHRS, CDR2 YFSETQ. The CDR3 has 15 residues. V trimming: 0 bases; J trimming: 6 bases; junction bases outside the gene matches: 4. CDR3 sequence reads: CASSLDGGGANEQFF. Here the CDR3 DNA reads TGCGCCAGCAGCTTGGATGGCGGGGGGGCCAATGAGCAGTTCTTC. The full variable domain, completed using reference TRBV5-1 and TRBJ2-1, is KAGVTQTPRYLIKTRGQQVTLSCSPISGHRSVSWYQQTPGQGLQFLFEYFSETQRNKGNFPGRFSGRQFSNSRSEMNVSTLELGDSALYLCASSLDGGGANEQFFGPGTRLTVL.

This clone came up many times. This chain connects TRBV21-1 to TRBJ1-5. TRBV21-1 is noted as a pseudogene. The CDR3 is 17 residues long. This chain's CDR3 is CASSKKRPVVWNQPQHF. DNA of the CDR3: TGTGCCAGCAGCAAAAAGAGGCCAGTCGTTTGGAATCAGCCCCAGCATTTT.

The chain is built from TRBV6-6 and TRBJ2-5; a weak D match, TRBD2 (6 bases). The V gene's germline CDR1 is MNHNY and CDR2 SVGAGI (reference sequence). The ends were cut back, 0 bases at V and 5 bases at J, with 7 bases in the middle. The CDR3 is made up of 13 amino acids. Here the CDR3 DNA reads TGTGCCAGCAGTTACTCGGAGGGGGAGACCCAGTACTTC. As protein: CASSYSEGETQYF.

The chain combines TRBV2 with TRBJ2-1; D is uncertain. V lost 6 bases and J 7 bases, leaving 22 bases between the germline ends. Germline V gene sequence: CDR1 SNHLY, CDR2 FYNNEI. The CDR3 covers 16 residues. CDR3 DNA: TGTGCCAGCAGCTCCCCCGAGGCCCCCCGGGTGAATGAGCAGTTCTTC. Protein sequence: CASSSPEAPRVNEQFF.

The chain links TRBV9 to TRBJ2-2, with 9 nucleotides matching TRBD2. The CDR3 contains 20 residues. Germline V gives CDR1 SGDLS, CDR2 YYNGEE. With V trimmed by 0 bases and J by 4 bases, 16 bases remained unmatched. The CDR3 is CASSVVSRGLAPRGTGELFF. The CDR3 DNA sequence: TGTGCCAGCAGCGTAGTGTCAAGGGGACTAGCCCCGAGGGGCACCGGGGAGCTGTTTTTT.

The chain carries TRBV27 and TRBJ2-7, with 9 positions matching TRBD2. CDR1 is MNHEY, CDR2 SMNVEV, per germline (reference sequence). J gave up 5 bases and V 7 bases, and 15 bases lay outside the gene matches. This CDR3 region has 16 residues. DNA for the CDR3: TGTGCCAGCATCCCCAGGGCTAGCGGGGTGTATCACGAGCAGTACTTC. This sequence encodes CASIPRASGVYHEQYF.

The gene calls are TRBV28 and TRBJ2-7; 11 positions match TRBD2. V dropped 7 bases and J dropped 3; count of bases not matched to a gene: 11. The CDR3 is made up of 16 amino acids. In germline, CDR1 is MDHEN, CDR2 SYDVKM. The CDR3 DNA follows: TGTGCCAGCAATAAAGTTAGCGGGGGGGCGGGCTACGAGCAGTACTTC. Amino acid sequence: CASNKVSGGAGYEQYF.

The chain recombines TRBV30 with TRBJ1-1, with 7 bases fitting TRBD1. This CDR3 is built from 16 residues. CDR1 and CDR2 from the germline V gene are GTSNPN and SVGIG (reference sequence). V was pared by 0 bases and J by 1 base, with 8 bases of the junction left unmatched. The CDR3 region is CAWSVRRGRWNTEAFF. DNA for the CDR3: TGTGCCTGGAGTGTAAGAAGGGGGCGGTGGAACACTGAAGCTTTCTTT.

This clone was recorded at least ten times. The chain links TRBV27 to TRBJ2-2; D call uncertain. Trimming took off 2 bases at V and 5 bases at J, with 6 bases between the two ends. Germline values: CDR1 MNHEY, CDR2 SMNVEV (reference sequence). The CDR3 sequence is 13 residues long. CDR3 amino acids: CASSLGTTGELFF. CDR3 nucleotides: TGTGCCAGCAGTTTAGGCACTACCGGGGAGCTGTTTTTT.

The V gene is TRBV5-5, the J gene TRBJ1-2; maybe TRBD1 (5 bases). The CDR3 spans 14 residues. Germline CDR1 and CDR2: SGHKS and YYEKEE (reference sequence). The V end lost 0 bases, the J end lost 4 bases, and 10 bases lay between the germline ends. As DNA, the CDR3 is TGTGCCAGCAGCTTGGGGGCAGGGATCTATGGCTACACCTTC. Protein: CASSLGAGIYGYTF.

The J gene is TRBJ1-2, the V gene TRBV27; tentatively, D is TRBD1 (5 bases). CDR3 length: 15 amino acids. Germline CDR1 MNHEY, CDR2 SMNVEV (reference sequence). The V and J ends lost 0 bases and 3 bases respectively, with 11 bases between them. The CDR3 reads CASSLSAGSYYGYTF. CDR3 DNA: TGTGCCAGCAGTTTATCAGCAGGGTCCTACTATGGCTACACCTTC.

This rearrangement joins TRBV11-2 to TRBJ2-7; 11 positions match TRBD2. The CDR3 is 15 amino acids. Germline V gene sequence: CDR1 SGHAT, CDR2 FQNNGV. V lost 5 bases, J lost 3 bases, and 6 bases stayed unmatched. DNA for the CDR3: TGTGCCAGCAGCGTTAGCGGGGGGGCCCTCTACGAGCAGTACTTC. The encoded protein is CASSVSGGALYEQYF.

The sample holds one count of this clone. This chain links TRBV28 with TRBJ2-5, with TRBD2 identical over 9 bases. The junction had 7 bases not matched to a gene; V was cut back by 6 bases and J by 5 bases. The CDR3 length is 14 residues. Germline V lookup: CDR1 MDHEN, CDR2 SYDVKM. The CDR3 DNA sequence: TGTGCCAGCAGCACGGGCGGGGGGGATGAGACCCAGTACTTC. Encoded protein: CASSTGGGDETQYF.

This chain connects TRBV19 to TRBJ2-7; D unresolved. The germline CDR1 and CDR2 sequences are LNHDA and SQIVND (reference sequence). The CDR3 has 17 residues. Deletions cut 6 bases from V and 0 bases from J, with 21 bases between. The CDR3 DNA is TGTGCCAGTAGAGGCCCGGGTGTAAAGGCTTCCTCCTACGAGCAGTACTTC. The encoded protein is CASRGPGVKASSYEQYF. The full variable domain, completed using reference TRBV19 and TRBJ2-7, is DGGITQSPKYLFRKEGQNVTLSCEQNLNHDAMYWYRQDPGQGLRLIYYSQIVNDFQKGDIAEGYSVSREKKESFPLTVTSAQKNPTAFYLCASRGPGVKASSYEQYFGPGTRLTVT.

The chain uses TRBV19 and TRBJ1-1, with D unresolved. Germline loops: CDR1 LNHDA, CDR2 SQIVND (reference sequence). The CDR3 totals 15 residues. V lost 5 bases, J lost 0 bases, and 13 bases lay in between. The CDR3 nucleotides are TGTGCCAGTAGTTCTGGACTGCTTCTGAACACTGAAGCTTTCTTT. As protein: CASSSGLLLNTEAFF.